This TCR beta chain is from a study of beta chain features in type 1 diabetes. Study-wide context: No patient-donor differences in age, gender, total cells or subset yield. Analysis included 95 million to 140 million sorted cells drawn from all samples.

Comment on this clone: Antigen unknown.

The CDR3 is 15 amino acids. V dropped 3 bases and J dropped 5 bases, with 15 bases sitting between them. Germline V gene data show CDR1 as SEHNR and CDR2 as FQNEAQ (reference sequence). TCRB transcripts that were expressed got sequenced, as all of the isolated RNA had been reverse transcribed. Assay: immunoSEQ multiplex PCR; the TCRdb copy retains only in-frame clones and omits some. The top ten clones hold 0.05% to 0.065% of a sample with 400,000 to 600,000 clones, approximately 30% of them seen once. Study-wide findings and caveats: Comparison showed that naive, central memory and Treg TCRB repertoires appeared more similar among patients than among healthy donors.

Sequencing used naive CD4+ T cells from blood. The TCR originated in a man in his late teens or twenties in good health. The rearrangement joins TRBV7-9 to TRBJ2-3; a weak D match, TRBD1 (5 bases). In DNA, the CDR3 is TGTGCCAGCAGCTTCTACCTCCCCCAGGGAGATACGCAGTATTTT. Amino acid sequence: CASSFYLPQGDTQYF.